Listed here is a single TCR beta chain. The sample belongs to a study of blood T cell repertoires in COVID-19. TCRdb keeps only in-frame clones here, not all; method: immunoSEQ multiplex PCR. The sample holds fewer than 400,000 clones; 90% to 95% are singletons and the top ten take around 3.9%. This sequence originates from a woman aged 30 to 39 who had been exposed to COVID-19. Sequenced: PBMCs or T cells enriched from blood (not recorded which).

The CDR3 loop reads CASSQGGQKSYEQYF. Written as DNA, the CDR3 is TGTGCCAGCAGCCAGGGGGGACAGAAGTCCTACGAGCAGTACTTC. The J gene is TRBJ2-7, the V gene TRBV14, with D perhaps TRBD1 (7 bases). The V gene's germline CDR1 is SGHDN and CDR2 FVKESK. V gave up 3 bases and J gave up 1 base, with 13 bases separating them. This CDR3 region has 15 residues.